This entry is about one T cell receptor (beta chain). The data are from a study of blood T cell repertoires in COVID-19. Study background: Acute-phase and convalescent COVID-19 samples originated in the United States, Italy and Spain. From T cells, B-cell-depleted T cells, or PBMCs came the material, which was cDNA or gDNA.

Sequencing used immunoSEQ multiplex PCR; TCRdb keeps in-frame clones, though not all of them. The sample has more than 200,000 clones, 82% seen once; the top ten hold approximately 8.4%. Germline V gene sequence: CDR1 MGHDK, CDR2 SYGVNS. The CDR3 sequence is 13 residues long. V was clipped by 4 bases and J by 2 bases; unmatched bases: 2. Enrolment of Seattle patients took place during active infection, and they were followed longitudinally. Sequenced: peripheral blood. J is TRBJ2-7 and V is TRBV25-1, with 7 bases identical to TRBD1. The TCR sequence derives from a woman older than 75 with COVID-19, enrolled during active disease. The CDR3 DNA sequence: TGTGCCAGCAGTGCCCAGGGGGCCTACGAGCAGTACTTC. Amino acid sequence: CASSAQGAYEQYF.